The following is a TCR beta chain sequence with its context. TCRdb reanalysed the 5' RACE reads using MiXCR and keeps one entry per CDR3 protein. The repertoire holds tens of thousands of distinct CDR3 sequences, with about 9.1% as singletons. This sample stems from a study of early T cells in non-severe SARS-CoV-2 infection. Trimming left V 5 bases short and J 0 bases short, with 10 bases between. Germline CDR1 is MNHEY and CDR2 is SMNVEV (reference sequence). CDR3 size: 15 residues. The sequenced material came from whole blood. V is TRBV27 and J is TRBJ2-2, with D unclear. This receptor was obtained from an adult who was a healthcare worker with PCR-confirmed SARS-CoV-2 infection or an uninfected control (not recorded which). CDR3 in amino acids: CASSLDGPNTGELFF. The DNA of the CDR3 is TGTGCCAGCAGTCTTGACGGCCCGAACACCGGGGAGCTGTTTTTT.